What follows are 26 T cell receptor beta chains derived from one specimen sequenced in a study of T-cell reconstitution after alpha-beta-depleted transplantation in children. The authors prepared the TCRbeta library with unique molecular identifiers. TCRdb reprocessed the PCR reads with MiXCR, giving one entry per CDR3 protein. The sample lists approximately 240,000 distinct CDR3 sequences, about 9.5% occurring once. The input for sequencing was PBMCs from the stem cell graft donor, taken from the stem cell graft. Source of these receptors: a human donor who donated a stem cell graft to a child with acute lymphoblastic leukemia.

This clonotype was picked up many times. The chain joins TRBV7-2 to TRBJ1-5; D is perhaps TRBD1 (5 bases). The CDR3 runs to 14 residues. CDR1 and CDR2 from the germline V gene are SGHTA and FQGNSA. The V and J ends lost 2 bases and 5 bases respectively, with 10 bases between them. CDR3: CASSLRQGDQPQHF. CDR3 nucleotide sequence: TGTGCCAGCAGCTTAAGGCAGGGTGATCAGCCCCAGCATTTT.

This clonotype came up many times. The chain employs TRBV20-1 and TRBJ2-1, with 7 bases fitting TRBD2. V gave up 2 bases and J gave up 2 bases; unmatched junction bases: 12. Per the germline V gene, CDR1 is DFQATT and CDR2 is SNEGSKA (reference sequence). This CDR3 has 17 amino acids. The CDR3 region has the DNA TGCAGTGCTAGACCCCGGCGGGAGATGATTACCTACAATGAGCAGTTCTTC. Its translation is CSARPRREMITYNEQFF.

The chain is built from TRBV5-1 and TRBJ1-2; the D gene is possibly TRBD1 (5 bases). This CDR3 region has 13 residues. The germline gives CDR1 SGHRS, CDR2 YFSETQ. V was cut by 4 bases and J by 10 bases, with 17 bases left in between. CDR3 nucleotide sequence: TGCGCCAGCAGCCGGACCGGGGCCGCGGACTACACCTTC. Amino acid sequence: CASSRTGAADYTF.

The V call is TRBV11-1, the J call TRBJ1-1; D call uncertain. Germline lookup yields CDR1 SGHAT and CDR2 FQDESV (reference sequence). The CDR3 loop spans 19 amino acids. The V and J ends lost 0 bases and 0 bases respectively, with 20 bases between them. CDR3 loop: CASSLARAGTAGMNTEAFF. Written as DNA, the CDR3 is TGTGCCAGCAGCTTAGCGAGAGCGGGAACAGCCGGAATGAACACTGAAGCTTTCTTT.

This clonotype was observed at least ten times. This chain links TRBV3-1 with TRBJ1-1; D gene ambiguous. CDR3 length: 15 amino acids. Germline-derived CDR1 and CDR2 are LGHDT and YNNKEL (reference sequence). V lost 6 bases, J lost 7 bases, and 21 bases lay in between. CDR3 nucleotides: TGTGCCAGCAGGCGATCGCGGGGTCAGTGGGGTGAAGCTTTCTTT. Translated: CASRRSRGQWGEAFF. The whole variable domain, filled in from reference TRBV3-1 and TRBJ1-1, reads DTAVSQTPKYLVTQMGNDKSIKCEQNLGHDTMYWYKQDSKKFLKIMFSYNNKELIINETVPNRFSPKSPDKAHLNLHINSLELGDSAVYFCASRRSRGQWGEAFFGQGTRLTVV.

This clonotype was seen ten or more times. The chain uses TRBV5-1 and TRBJ2-1; 12 nucleotides align to TRBD1. This CDR3 has 16 amino acids. The V gene end was trimmed by 1 base and the J gene end by 8 bases; junction bases not matched to a gene: 7. The germline V gene encodes CDR1 SGHRS and CDR2 YFSETQ. CDR3 DNA: TGCGCCAGCAGCTTGTTTAGGGACAGGGGGCTCTATGAGCAGTTCTTC. It translates to CASSLFRDRGLYEQFF.

This clonotype has a count of ten or more. The V and J genes are TRBV7-8 and TRBJ1-1; D remains ambiguous. This CDR3 region has 13 residues. V gave up 2 bases and J gave up 3 bases, with 7 bases separating them. Germline loops: CDR1 SGHVS, CDR2 FQNEAQ. CDR3 nucleotides: TGTGCCAGCAGCTTATTTGCCCACACTGAAGCTTTCTTT. It codes for CASSLFAHTEAFF.

This clonotype appeared a few times. This rearrangement joins TRBV4-1 to TRBJ2-3, with 12 positions matching TRBD2. CDR1 and CDR2 (germline): MGHRA, YSYEKL. V lost 7 bases and J lost 5; bases outside the gene matches: 7. CDR3 length: 15 residues. This chain's CDR3 is CASMASGGARDTQYF. DNA for the CDR3: TGCGCCAGCATGGCTAGCGGGGGGGCACGAGATACGCAGTATTTT.

A word on this clonotype: One base away lies a much larger clone, so this may be a sequencing read error. CDR3 bases: TGTGCCAGCAGCCAACGGCGTCTACCAACAGATACGCAGTATTTT. Its protein is CASSQRRLPTDTQYF. The chain combines TRBV3-1 with TRBJ2-3; no clear D gene. The germline V gene has CDR1 LGHDT and CDR2 YNNKEL (reference sequence). This CDR3 comprises 15 residues. The ends were cut back, 2 bases at V and 3 bases at J, with 12 bases in the middle.

Note on this clonotype: A much larger clone differs by one base, so this may be a read error. The J gene is TRBJ1-1, the V gene TRBV7-2; D is uncertain. The CDR3 contains 13 residues. CDR1 is SGHTA, CDR2 FQGNSA, per germline. Trimming stripped 4 bases from V and 1 base from J, with 7 bases between. The chain's CDR3 is CASSSQENTEAFF. In nucleotides, the CDR3 is TGTGCCAGCAGCTCACAAGAGAACACTGAAGCTTTCTTT.

This clonotype has a count of ten or more. In nucleotides, the CDR3 is TGTGCCAGCTATAATCTAGCGGGGGGGCCCAATGAGCAGTTCTTC. Translating it yields CASYNLAGGPNEQFF. This chain links TRBV27 with TRBJ2-1; 12 bases are a match to TRBD2. Losses at the gene ends were 8 bases for V and 6 bases for J; bases not matched to a gene: 8. Germline V gene data show CDR1 as MNHEY and CDR2 as SMNVEV (reference sequence). This CDR3 spans 15 amino acids.

This clonotype was counted between two and nine times. The rearrangement uses TRBV5-6 and TRBJ1-1, with D uncertain. V gave up 1 base and J gave up 0 bases, with 10 bases separating them. The CDR3 runs to 15 residues. Germline lookup yields CDR1 SGHDT and CDR2 YYEEEE. The CDR3 protein is CASSLYRTLNTEAFF. CDR3 nucleotides: TGTGCCAGCAGCTTGTACAGAACCTTGAACACTGAAGCTTTCTTT.

This clonotype was recorded a few times. J is TRBJ2-7 and V is TRBV29-1, with 8 bases that match TRBD2. The germline V gene has CDR1 SQVTM and CDR2 ANQGSEA. The CDR3 runs to 12 residues. With V trimmed by 4 bases and J by 5 bases, 4 bases remained unmatched. This CDR3 is CSVAGGPHEQYF. CDR3 coding DNA: TGCAGCGTTGCGGGGGGGCCCCACGAGCAGTACTTC.

This clonotype was seen at least ten times. V and J are TRBV5-1 and TRBJ2-3, with 9 bases identical to TRBD2. Germline loops: CDR1 SGHRS, CDR2 YFSETQ. The CDR3 is 16 amino acids. Losses at the gene ends were 0 bases for V and 4 bases for J; bases not matched to a gene: 6. The CDR3 protein is CASSLAAGGRPDTQYF. The CDR3, as DNA: TGCGCCAGCAGCTTGGCAGCGGGGGGACGACCAGATACGCAGTATTTT.

The table lists this clonotype with many counts. The chain carries TRBV12-3 or TRBV12-4 and TRBJ1-1; 9 nucleotides align to TRBD1. Trimming at V came to 1 base and at J to 5 bases, leaving 11 bases not matched to a gene. The CDR3 consists of 17 residues. The CDR3 DNA reads TGTGCCAGCAGTTTAGGTGAAGGGCACAGGGGGCAAACTGAAGCTTTCTTT. Residues: CASSLGEGHRGQTEAFF.

The chain joins TRBV19 to TRBJ1-3; D not resolved. Germline CDR1 LNHDA, CDR2 SQIVND (reference sequence). The V end lost 1 base, the J end lost 6 bases, and 16 bases lay between the germline ends. This CDR3 contains 16 residues. The CDR3 region has the DNA TGTGCCAGTAGTATAGGGAGGCACCGGGATGAAAACACCATATATTTT. Protein sequence: CASSIGRHRDENTIYF.

J is TRBJ2-3 and V is TRBV4-2; 8 positions agree with TRBD1. CDR1 and CDR2 from the germline V gene are LGHNA and YNFKEQ. Trimming took 0 bases from V and 1 from J; bases not matched to a gene: 12. This CDR3 has 19 residues. The CDR3 nucleotides are TGTGCCAGCAGCCAAGATGGCAGGGGGCACCGAGGTCGCACAGATACGCAGTATTTT. As protein: CASSQDGRGHRGRTDTQYF.

This sequence joins TRBV20-1 and TRBJ2-7; TRBD1 aligns across 9 bases. V was pared by 6 bases and J by 0 bases, with 12 bases of the junction left unmatched. This CDR3 comprises 16 residues. The germline CDR1 and CDR2 sequences are DFQATT and SNEGSKA (reference sequence). As DNA, the CDR3 is TGCAGTGCCCCCCCCCAGGGACAGGGAAGCTCCTACGAGCAGTACTTC. Residues: CSAPPQGQGSSYEQYF.

In its sample, this clonotype was seen many times. The chain is built from TRBV6-5 and TRBJ1-5; the D gene is possibly TRBD1 (6 bases). This CDR3 comprises 15 residues. Germline-derived CDR1 and CDR2 are MNHEY and SVGAGI. V was trimmed by 4 bases and J by 0 bases, leaving 10 bases between them. CDR3 sequence (DNA): TGTGCCAGCAGTTTGGACAGCTATAGCAATCAGCCCCAGCATTTT. It is translated as CASSLDSYSNQPQHF.

This clonotype has a count of ten or more. The rearrangement uses TRBV7-8 and TRBJ2-5; 12 bases map to TRBD2. Trimming cost V 4 bases and J 1 base; bases outside gene matches: 7. Germline CDR1 is SGHVS and CDR2 is FQNEAQ. The CDR3 length is 17 residues. The CDR3 loop is CASSYNGLAGSQETQYF. Written as DNA, the CDR3 is TGTGCCAGCAGCTACAACGGACTAGCGGGGAGCCAAGAGACCCAGTACTTC.

This clonotype has ten or more counts. CDR3 sequence reads: CASSQRAGLNYGYTF. DNA for the CDR3: TGTGCCAGCAGCCAAAGGGCAGGATTAAACTATGGCTACACCTTC. The chain recombines TRBV7-2 with TRBJ1-2; D remains unclear. V was cut by 5 bases and J by 2 bases, with 15 bases left in between. The germline V gene has CDR1 SGHTA and CDR2 FQGNSA. This CDR3 is 15 amino acids long. The full variable domain, its missing parts supplied by reference TRBV7-2 and TRBJ1-2, is GAGVSQSPSNKVTEKGKDVELRCDPISGHTALYWYRQSLGQGLEFLIYFQGNSAPDKSGLPSDRFSAERTGGSVSTLTIQRTQQEDSAVYLCASSQRAGLNYGYTFGSGTRLTVV.

In this sample, this clonotype turned up a few times. The rearrangement links TRBV12-3 or TRBV12-4 to TRBJ1-5; D gene unclear. The length of the CDR3 is 12 residues. V was pared by 3 bases and J by 5 bases, with 5 bases between. CDR3 coding DNA: TGTGCCAGCAGTTTTTTAGATCAGCCCCAGCATTTT. Encoded protein: CASSFLDQPQHF.

This clonotype was found many times. The chain couples TRBV27 to TRBJ2-7; D tentatively reads TRBD1 or TRBD2 (6 bases each). V dropped 4 bases and J dropped 5 bases, with 12 bases sitting between them. The CDR3 runs to 13 residues. Germline values: CDR1 MNHEY, CDR2 SMNVEV (reference sequence). The CDR3 reads CASSWVGGNEQYF. The DNA for the CDR3 is TGTGCCAGCAGTTGGGTGGGGGGCAACGAGCAGTACTTC.

The rearrangement uses TRBV7-2 and TRBJ2-7; the D gene is possibly TRBD1 (6 bases). CDR3 length: 15 residues. Germline lookup yields CDR1 SGHTA and CDR2 FQGNSA. Trimming stripped 5 bases from V and 3 bases from J, with 17 bases between. The chain's CDR3 is CASSRSGEGLYEQYF. As DNA, the CDR3 is TGTGCCAGCAGCCGATCAGGGGAAGGACTCTACGAGCAGTACTTC.

This clonotype occurred a few times. The chain combines TRBV4-3 with TRBJ2-6; a weak D match, TRBD2 (6 bases). CDR1 LGHNA and CDR2 YSLEER come from the germline V gene. CDR3 length: 17 residues. Trimming removed 0 bases from V and 1 base from J, with 10 bases in between. The CDR3 coding sequence is TGCGCCAGCAGCCAAGAAAAAAGCGGGTCTGGGGCCAACGTCCTGACTTTC. Amino acid sequence: CASSQEKSGSGANVLTF.

The gene calls are TRBV10-3 and TRBJ2-7, with TRBD2 identical over 7 bases. Trimming cost V 3 bases and J 7 bases; bases outside gene matches: 15. The CDR3 is 16 residues long. Germline assignment: CDR1 ENHRY and CDR2 SYGVKD. CDR3 protein: CAISEKPPDGGREQYF. The DNA for the CDR3 is TGTGCCATCAGTGAAAAGCCTCCGGACGGGGGGAGGGAGCAGTACTTC.